A single sample is the source of the 13 T cell receptor beta chains below, sequenced in a study of T cells in Graves' hyperthyroidism and ophthalmopathy. Amplified TCR beta CDR3 regions came from RNA transcripts. First-round RT-PCR with HTBI primers amplified the TCR CDR3 region. TCRdb reprocessed the multiplex PCR reads via MiXCR and lists one record per CDR3 protein. The table has around 450,000 distinct CDR3 sequences, 15% to 19% seen once. Sequenced input: blood. The receptors derive from a woman aged 18-35 years with Graves' hyperthyroidism.

This clonotype has more than one count but fewer than ten. The chain uses TRBV15 and TRBJ2-1; 9 bases agree with TRBD1. Germline V gene data show CDR1 as LNHNV and CDR2 as YYDKDF (reference sequence). CDR3 size: 15 residues. V was pared by 3 bases and J by 5 bases, with 5 bases of the junction left unmatched. The CDR3, as DNA: TGTGCCACCAGCAGCCGGGACAGGGTTGACAATGAGCAGTTCTTC. This gives the protein CATSSRDRVDNEQFF.

With regard to this clonotype: A much more abundant neighbour one base away suggests this may be a read error. V gene TRBV6-2 or TRBV6-3 combines with J gene TRBJ1-1, with D unresolved. Germline assignment: CDR1 MNHEY and CDR2 SVGEGT. The CDR3 is made up of 15 amino acids. The CDR3 DNA reads TGTGCCACCAGTTACGCGTACAGCGCTAACACTGAAGCTTTCTTT. Its protein product is CATSYAYSANTEAFF.

This clonotype was counted ten times or more. The chain is built from TRBV20-1 and TRBJ1-1; D possibly corresponds to TRBD1 (5 bases). Germline loops: CDR1 DFQATT, CDR2 SNEGSKA (reference sequence). The CDR3 runs to 12 residues. Trimming left V 5 bases short and J 5 bases short, with 12 bases between. In DNA form, the CDR3 reads TGCAGTGCTTATACCGGGGGGACTGAAGCTTTCTTT. Amino acid sequence: CSAYTGGTEAFF.

This clonotype was counted only a few times. J is TRBJ1-2 and V is TRBV7-9, with D perhaps matching TRBD1 (6 bases). Trimming pared 10 bases from V and 4 bases from J, leaving 16 bases between. The CDR3 totals 13 residues. CDR1 SEHNR and CDR2 FQNEAQ come from the germline V gene (reference sequence). The CDR3 here is CATGGKTLYGYTF. The DNA of the CDR3 is TGTGCCACGGGGGGCAAAACCCTCTATGGCTACACCTTC.

This chain uses TRBV18 with TRBJ1-1; D perhaps matches TRBD1 (6 bases). CDR3 length: 17 amino acids. The ends were cut back, 0 bases at V and 1 base at J, with 15 bases in the middle. Per the germline V gene, CDR1 is KGHSH and CDR2 is LQKENI. The CDR3 DNA reads as TGTGCCAGCTCACCACCGAGGGGGGCTGCGAGGAACACTGAAGCTTTCTTT. This translates into CASSPPRGAARNTEAFF.

There are many counts of this clonotype. V usage is TRBV2 and J usage is TRBJ2-7; D gene uncertain. The length of the CDR3 is 11 residues. With 6 bases removed from V and 2 bases from J, the gap between germline ends came to 5 bases. Germline assignment: CDR1 SNHLY and CDR2 FYNNEI. The CDR3 reads CASSLAYEQYF. The DNA of the CDR3 is TGTGCCAGCAGCTTAGCCTACGAGCAGTACTTC.

Only a few counts were recorded for this clonotype. This chain joins TRBV6-1 and TRBJ2-1, with D possibly being TRBD2 (5 bases). The CDR3 contains 14 residues. V was pared by 0 bases and J by 9 bases, with 12 bases between. Germline lookup yields CDR1 MNHNS and CDR2 SASEGT. The CDR3 bases are TGTGCCAGCAGTGAAGCGCATAGAGGGATTGAGCAGTTCTTC. Translating it yields CASSEAHRGIEQFF.

The sample holds a few counts of this clonotype. CDR3 sequence (DNA): TGTGCCAGTAGTCCGAGCGGGAGTAGGACAGATACGCAGTATTTT. It codes for CASSPSGSRTDTQYF. V is TRBV19 and J is TRBJ2-3, with 8 positions matching TRBD2. The V segment lost 5 bases and the J segment 3 bases; nucleotides outside the gene matches: 7. Germline V lookup: CDR1 LNHDA, CDR2 SQIVND (reference sequence). The CDR3 runs to 15 residues. Based on the CDR3 plus reference TRBV19 and TRBJ2-3, the full variable domain is DGGITQSPKYLFRKEGQNVTLSCEQNLNHDAMYWYRQDPGQGLRLIYYSQIVNDFQKGDIAEGYSVSREKKESFPLTVTSAQKNPTAFYLCASSPSGSRTDTQYFGPGTRLTVL.

This clonotype was detected many times. At one end, the junction sequence differs from germline, possibly due to a read error. The chain couples TRBV11-3 to TRBJ2-1; TRBD1 agrees at 8 bases. Germline V CDR1 and CDR2: SGHNT, YENEEA. CDR3 length: 16 residues. The CDR3 DNA follows: TGTGCCAGCAGCGCATTAGCCGGGACAGGCTACATTGAGCAGTTCTTC. Translated: CASSALAGTGYIEQFF.

This clonotype was detected many times. The rearrangement joins TRBV3-1 to TRBJ1-1; 7 bases are shared with TRBD1. The CDR3 runs to 17 residues. Germline V gene data show CDR1 as LGHDT and CDR2 as YNNKEL (reference sequence). J gave up 3 bases and V 4 bases, and 14 bases lay outside the gene matches. This CDR3 is CASSPLGRQGWDTEAFF. The CDR3 DNA sequence: TGTGCCAGCAGCCCCCTAGGGAGACAGGGTTGGGACACTGAAGCTTTCTTT.

The genes are TRBV6-5 and TRBJ2-3, with 13 bases that match TRBD2. Germline trimming cut 2 bases from V and 4 bases from J; bases unmatched to any gene: 3. This CDR3 is built from 16 residues. Germline-derived CDR1 and CDR2 are MNHEY and SVGAGI. The CDR3 bases are TGTGCCAGCAGTTACCGGACTAGCGGGAGCGCAGATACGCAGTATTTT. This translates into CASSYRTSGSADTQYF.

This clonotype has at least ten counts. This chain connects TRBV14 to TRBJ2-3, with TRBD1 matching over 7 bases. V lost 6 bases, J lost 2 bases, and 8 bases stayed unmatched. The CDR3 extends over 15 amino acids. Germline-derived CDR1 and CDR2 are SGHDN and FVKESK. CDR3 protein: CASSPLDRFTDTQYF. The CDR3 DNA reads as TGTGCCAGCAGTCCCTTGGACAGGTTCACAGATACGCAGTATTTT. The full variable domain, in which reference TRBV14 and TRBJ2-3 provide the parts outside the CDR3, is EAGVTQFPSHSVIEKGQTVTLRCDPISGHDNLYWYRRVMGKEIKFLLHFVKESKQDESGMPNNRFLAERTGGTYSTLKVQPAELEDSGVYFCASSPLDRFTDTQYFGPGTRLTVL.

Many counts were recorded for this clonotype. V usage is TRBV7-9 and J usage is TRBJ2-1; 12 bases fit TRBD2. The CDR3 runs 18 residues. Germline CDR1 and CDR2: SEHNR and FQNEAQ (reference sequence). After removal of 7 bases from V and 8 bases from J, the junction contained 18 bases not matched to a gene. CDR3 sequence reads: CASTLSGLAGGSRDEQFF. The CDR3 region has the DNA TGTGCCAGCACCCTCTCGGGGCTAGCGGGAGGGTCAAGGGATGAGCAGTTCTTC.